Below are 2 T cell receptor beta chains sequenced from a single sample in a study of regulatory T cells in long-lasting Graves disease. The TCR beta library used iRepertoire HTBI primers with Arm-PCR amplification of CDR3. TCRdb processed the multiplex PCR reads anew with MiXCR; each CDR3 protein has one entry. The table records around 250,000 distinct CDR3 sequences, 20% to 25% of them present only once. Indicated time point: newly diagnosed GD, antithyroid drugs for less than 3 months. Isolated PBMC RNA provided the starting material for the TCR library. The source was peripheral blood mononuclear cells (PBMCs), collected at new diagnosis, from a patient treated with antithyroid drugs. The receptors originated from a female donor with Graves disease.

There are many counts of this clonotype. V and J are TRBV12-3 or TRBV12-4 and TRBJ2-1; 12 bases fit TRBD2. V lost 1 base and J lost 15; bases outside the gene matches: 4. This CDR3 comprises 13 residues. This chain's CDR3 is CASSLVLAGGPFF. The DNA of the CDR3 is TGTGCCAGCAGTTTAGTCCTAGCGGGGGGGCCGTTCTTC.

The chain recombines TRBV24-1 with TRBJ2-3; 8 bases line up with TRBD2. V was pared by 4 bases and J by 4 bases, with 12 bases of the junction left unmatched. Looked up from germline, CDR1 is KGHDR and CDR2 is SFDVKD. There are 17 residues in the CDR3. CDR3 in DNA: TGTGCCACCAGTGACCCGCCCCCCGCGGGGGGACCAGATACGCAGTATTTT. It translates to CATSDPPPAGGPDTQYF.